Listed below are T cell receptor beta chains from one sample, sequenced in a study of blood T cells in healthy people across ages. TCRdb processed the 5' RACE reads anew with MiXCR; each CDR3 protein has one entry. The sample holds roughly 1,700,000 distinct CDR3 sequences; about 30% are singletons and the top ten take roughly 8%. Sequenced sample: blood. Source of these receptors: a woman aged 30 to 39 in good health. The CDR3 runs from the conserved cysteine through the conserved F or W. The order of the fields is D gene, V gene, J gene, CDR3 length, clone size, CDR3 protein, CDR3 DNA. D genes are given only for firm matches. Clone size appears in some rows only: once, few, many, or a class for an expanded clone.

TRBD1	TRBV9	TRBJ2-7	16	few	CASSATGGSLYNEQYF	TGTGCCAGCAGCGCCACAGGGGGTTCCTTATATAACGAGCAGTACTTC
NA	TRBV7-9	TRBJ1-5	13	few	CASGNYSNQPQHF	TGTGCCAGCGGAAACTATAGCAATCAGCCCCAGCATTTT
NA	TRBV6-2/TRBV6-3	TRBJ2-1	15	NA	CASSAEGVSYNEQFF	TGTGCCAGCAGTGCCGAGGGGGTCTCCTACAATGAGCAGTTCTTC
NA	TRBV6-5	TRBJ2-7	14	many	CASSYGRVAYEQYF	TGTGCCAGCAGTTACGGGCGGGTAGCCTACGAGCAGTACTTC
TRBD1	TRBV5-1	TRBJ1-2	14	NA	CASSLSGGAEGYTF	TGCGCCAGCAGCTTATCAGGGGGCGCGGAAGGCTACACCTTC
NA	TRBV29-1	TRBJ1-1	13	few	CSGLRGVNTEAFF	TGCAGCGGCCTCCGGGGAGTGAACACTGAAGCTTTCTTT
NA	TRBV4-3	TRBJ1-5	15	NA	CASSQDRDPHQPQHF	TGCGCCAGCAGCCAAGATAGGGACCCACATCAGCCCCAGCATTTT
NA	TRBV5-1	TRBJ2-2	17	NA	CASSLELSARNTGELFF	TGCGCCAGCAGCTTGGAACTCTCTGCGAGGAACACCGGGGAGCTGTTTTTT
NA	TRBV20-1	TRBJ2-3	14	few	CSASGGVSTDTQYF	TGCAGTGCTAGTGGCGGGGTCAGCACAGATACGCAGTATTTT
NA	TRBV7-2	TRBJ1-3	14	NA	CASSRGISGNTIYF	TGTGCCAGCAGCCGGGGGATTTCTGGAAACACCATATATTTT
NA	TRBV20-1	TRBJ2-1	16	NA	CSARELGWLEANEQFF	TGCAGTGCTAGAGAGTTAGGATGGCTAGAGGCCAATGAGCAGTTCTTC
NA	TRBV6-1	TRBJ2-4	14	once	CASGGAYENGGQYF	TGTGCCAGCGGTGGGGCTTATGAAAATGGCGGGCAGTACTTC
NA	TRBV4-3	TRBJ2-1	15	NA	CVSMPDPSPYNEQFF	TGCGTCAGCATGCCCGACCCTAGCCCCTACAATGAGCAGTTCTTC
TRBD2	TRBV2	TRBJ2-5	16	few	CASRASGRGVQETQYF	TGTGCCAGCAGGGCTAGCGGGAGAGGGGTACAAGAGACCCAGTACTTC
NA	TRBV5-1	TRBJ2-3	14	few	CASRAAPAGDTQYF	TGCGCCAGCAGGGCGGCGCCCGCCGGAGATACGCAGTATTTT
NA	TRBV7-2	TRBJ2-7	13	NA	CASSPETTYEQYF	TGTGCCAGCAGCCCGGAGACTACCTACGAGCAGTACTTC
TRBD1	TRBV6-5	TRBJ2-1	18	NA	CAGSYDGRSGGRYNEQFF	TGTGCCGGTAGTTACGACGGTAGGTCAGGGGGAAGATACAATGAGCAGTTCTTC
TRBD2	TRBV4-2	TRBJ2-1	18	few	CASSQAGTSGRTYNEQFF	TGTGCCAGCAGCCAAGCAGGGACTAGCGGGAGGACCTACAATGAGCAGTTCTTC
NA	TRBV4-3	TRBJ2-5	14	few	CASSQFGSRETQYF	TGCGCCAGCAGCCAATTTGGCAGTCGAGAGACCCAGTACTTC
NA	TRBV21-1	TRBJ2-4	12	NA	CASMMASTEQYF	TGTGCCAGCATGATGGCTAGCACTGAGCAGTACTTC
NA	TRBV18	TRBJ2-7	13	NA	CASSVRIPHEQYF	TGTGCCAGCTCAGTCCGGATTCCCCACGAGCAGTACTTC
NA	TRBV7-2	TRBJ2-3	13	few	CASNLGVGGTQYF	TGTGCCAGCAACTTAGGTGTCGGCGGTACGCAGTATTTT
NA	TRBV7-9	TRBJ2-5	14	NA	CASSFVGYQETQYF	TGTGCCAGCAGCTTTGTTGGCTACCAAGAGACCCAGTACTTC
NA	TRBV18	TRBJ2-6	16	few	CASSPRGLPGANVLTF	TGCGCCAGCTCACCACGGGGTCTGCCTGGGGCCAACGTCCTGACTTTC
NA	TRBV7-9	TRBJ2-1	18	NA	CASSLAEWIGPTYNEQFF	TGTGCCAGCAGCTTAGCTGAGTGGATCGGCCCGACCTACAATGAGCAGTTCTTC
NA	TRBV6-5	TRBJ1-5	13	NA	CATTRGGNQPQHF	TGTGCCACCACCAGGGGTGGCAATCAGCCCCAGCATTTT
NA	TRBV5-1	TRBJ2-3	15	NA	CASSFSGVVADTQYF	TGCGCCAGCAGCTTCTCCGGGGTAGTCGCAGATACGCAGTATTTT
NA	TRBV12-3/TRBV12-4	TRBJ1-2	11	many	CASRSPSGYTF	TGTGCCAGCAGGTCCCCCTCGGGCTACACCTTC
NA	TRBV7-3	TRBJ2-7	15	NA	CASSLRGDLYNEQYF	TGTGCCAGCAGCTTAAGGGGGGACCTTTACAATGAGCAGTACTTC
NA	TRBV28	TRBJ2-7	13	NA	CASRMGRSYEQYF	TGTGCCAGCAGGATGGGCAGGTCCTACGAGCAGTACTTC
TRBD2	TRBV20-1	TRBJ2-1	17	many	CSARVGGRTVSYNEQFF	TGCAGTGCTAGAGTAGGCGGGAGGACCGTTTCGTACAATGAGCAGTTCTTC
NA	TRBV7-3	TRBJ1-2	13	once	CASSLRSGVGYTF	TGTGCCAGCAGCTTACGGTCGGGGGTTGGCTACACCTTC
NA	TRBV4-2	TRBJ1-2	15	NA	CASTRSRTEANGYTF	TGTGCCAGCACCAGATCCCGGACAGAGGCGAATGGCTACACCTTC
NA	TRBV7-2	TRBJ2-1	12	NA	CASSSFSYEQFF	TGTGCCAGCAGCTCCTTCTCCTACGAGCAGTTCTTC
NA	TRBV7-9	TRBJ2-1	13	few	CASRDGGSDEQFF	TGTGCCAGCAGGGATGGAGGGAGCGATGAGCAGTTCTTC
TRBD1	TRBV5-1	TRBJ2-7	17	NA	CASSLDSGQGTAYEQYF	TGCGCCAGCAGCTTGGATTCAGGACAGGGGACTGCTTACGAGCAGTACTTC
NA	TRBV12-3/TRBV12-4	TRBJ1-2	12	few	CASSFSEPGYTF	TGTGCCAGCAGTTTTTCGGAACCCGGCTACACCTTC
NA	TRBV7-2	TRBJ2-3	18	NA	CASSLGPRTRGSTDTQYF	TGTGCCAGCAGCTTAGGGCCCCGAACCCGGGGCAGCACAGATACGCAGTATTTT
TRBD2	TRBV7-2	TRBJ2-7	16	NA	CASSLARAGGPGEQYF	TGTGCCAGCAGCTTAGCGAGAGCGGGAGGGCCGGGCGAGCAGTACTTC
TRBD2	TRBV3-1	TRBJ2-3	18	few	CASSRTSGGPPFTDTQYF	TGTGCCAGCAGCCGGACTAGCGGGGGGCCTCCTTTCACAGATACGCAGTATTTT
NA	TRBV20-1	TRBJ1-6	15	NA	CSARDGDRYNSPLHF	TGCAGTGCTAGAGATGGGGACCGTTATAATTCACCCCTCCACTTT
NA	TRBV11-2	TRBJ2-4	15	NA	CASSSWKLAKNIQYF	TGTGCCAGCAGCTCATGGAAGTTAGCCAAAAACATTCAGTACTTC
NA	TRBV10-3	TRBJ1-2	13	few	CAISGPPGDGYTF	TGTGCCATCAGTGGGCCCCCGGGGGACGGCTACACCTTC
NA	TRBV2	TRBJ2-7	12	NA	CASRRDDYEQYF	TGTGCCAGCAGGAGGGACGACTACGAGCAGTACTTC
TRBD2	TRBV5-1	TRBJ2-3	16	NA	CASSSVAGGGTDTQYF	TGCGCCAGCAGCTCGGTAGCGGGGGGTGGAACAGATACGCAGTATTTT
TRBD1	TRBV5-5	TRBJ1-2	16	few	CASRPGTANFNYGYTF	TGTGCCAGCAGACCCGGGACAGCGAACTTTAACTATGGCTACACCTTC
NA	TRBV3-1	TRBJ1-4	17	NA	CASSFLAGTRTNEKLFF	TGTGCCAGCAGCTTTTTGGCCGGGACAAGAACTAATGAAAAACTGTTTTTT
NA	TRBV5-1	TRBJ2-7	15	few	CASSLGIERGGEQYF	TGCGCCAGCAGCTTGGGGATCGAGCGCGGTGGGGAGCAGTACTTC
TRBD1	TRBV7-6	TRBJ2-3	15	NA	CASSLDRGRGDTQYF	TGTGCCAGCAGCTTGGACAGGGGGCGGGGAGATACGCAGTATTTT